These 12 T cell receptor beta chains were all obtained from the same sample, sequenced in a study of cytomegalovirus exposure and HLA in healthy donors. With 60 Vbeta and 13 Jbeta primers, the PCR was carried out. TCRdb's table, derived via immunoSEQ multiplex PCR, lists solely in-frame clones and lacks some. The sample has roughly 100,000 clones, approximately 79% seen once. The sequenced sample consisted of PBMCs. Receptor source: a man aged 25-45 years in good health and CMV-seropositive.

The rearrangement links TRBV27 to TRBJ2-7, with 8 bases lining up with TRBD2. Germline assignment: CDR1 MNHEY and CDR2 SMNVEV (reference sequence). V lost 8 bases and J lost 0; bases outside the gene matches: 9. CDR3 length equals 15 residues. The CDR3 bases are TGTGCCAGCGCACCGGGGGGGGCTAGCTCCTACGAGCAGTACTTC. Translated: CASAPGGASSYEQYF.

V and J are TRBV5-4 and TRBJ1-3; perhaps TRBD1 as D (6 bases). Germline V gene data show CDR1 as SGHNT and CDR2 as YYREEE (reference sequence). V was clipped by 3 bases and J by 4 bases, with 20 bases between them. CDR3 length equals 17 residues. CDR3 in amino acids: CASSYVGTKSAGNTIYF. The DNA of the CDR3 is TGTGCCAGCAGCTACGTGGGGACAAAATCGGCGGGAAACACCATATATTTT.

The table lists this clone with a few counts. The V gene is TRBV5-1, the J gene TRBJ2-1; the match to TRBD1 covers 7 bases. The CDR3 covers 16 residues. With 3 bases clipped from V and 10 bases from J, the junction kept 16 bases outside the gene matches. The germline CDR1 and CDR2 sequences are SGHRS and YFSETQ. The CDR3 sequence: CASSSTGSNLGREQFF. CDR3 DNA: TGCGCCAGCAGCTCGACAGGGAGTAACTTGGGGCGGGAGCAGTTCTTC. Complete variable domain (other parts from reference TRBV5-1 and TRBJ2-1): KAGVTQTPRYLIKTRGQQVTLSCSPISGHRSVSWYQQTPGQGLQFLFEYFSETQRNKGNFPGRFSGRQFSNSRSEMNVSTLELGDSALYLCASSSTGSNLGREQFFGPGTRLTVL.

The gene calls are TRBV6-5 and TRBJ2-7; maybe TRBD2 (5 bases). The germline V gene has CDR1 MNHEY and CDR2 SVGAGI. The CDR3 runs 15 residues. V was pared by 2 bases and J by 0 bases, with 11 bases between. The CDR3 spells CASSYNGRGSYEQYF. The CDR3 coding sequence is TGTGCCAGCAGTTACAATGGCCGGGGCTCCTACGAGCAGTACTTC.

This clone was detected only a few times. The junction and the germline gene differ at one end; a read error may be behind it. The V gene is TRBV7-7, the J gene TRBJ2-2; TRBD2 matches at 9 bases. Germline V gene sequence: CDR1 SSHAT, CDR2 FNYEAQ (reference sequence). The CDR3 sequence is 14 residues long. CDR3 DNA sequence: TGTGCTAGCAGCCCTCAGCGGGGGGACGGGGAGCTGTTTTTT. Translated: CASSPQRGDGELFF. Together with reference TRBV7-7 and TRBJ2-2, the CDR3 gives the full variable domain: GAGVSQSPRYKVTKRGQDVTLRCDPISSHATLYWYQQALGQGPEFLTYFNYEAQPDKSGLPSDRFSAERPEGSISTLTIQRTEQRDSAMYRCASSPQRGDGELFFGEGSRLTVL.

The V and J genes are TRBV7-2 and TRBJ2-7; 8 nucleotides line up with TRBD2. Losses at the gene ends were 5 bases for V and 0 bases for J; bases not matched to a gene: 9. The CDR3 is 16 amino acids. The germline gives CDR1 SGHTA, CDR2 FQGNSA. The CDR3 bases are TGTGCCAGCAGCAAGGTGACTAGCGAGAGCTCCTACGAGCAGTACTTC. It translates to CASSKVTSESSYEQYF.

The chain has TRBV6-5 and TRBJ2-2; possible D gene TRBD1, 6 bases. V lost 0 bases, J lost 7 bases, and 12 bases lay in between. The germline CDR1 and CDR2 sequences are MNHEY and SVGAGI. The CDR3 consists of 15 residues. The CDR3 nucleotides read TGTGCCAGCAGTTACTCTCTCAGGGGAAGCGGGGAGCTGTTTTTT. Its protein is CASSYSLRGSGELFF.

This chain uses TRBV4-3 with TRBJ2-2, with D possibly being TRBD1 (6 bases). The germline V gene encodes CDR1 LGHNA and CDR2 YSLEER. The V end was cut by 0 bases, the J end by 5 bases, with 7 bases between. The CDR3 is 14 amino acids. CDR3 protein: CASSQERGTGELFF. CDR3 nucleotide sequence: TGCGCCAGCAGCCAAGAAAGGGGGACCGGGGAGCTGTTTTTT.

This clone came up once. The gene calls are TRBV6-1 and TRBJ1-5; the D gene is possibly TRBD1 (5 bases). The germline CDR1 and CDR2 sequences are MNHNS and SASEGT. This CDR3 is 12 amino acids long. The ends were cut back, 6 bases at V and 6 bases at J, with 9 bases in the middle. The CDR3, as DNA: TGTGCCAGCAGGGTAGGGGCTCAGCCCCAGCATTTT. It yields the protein CASRVGAQPQHF.

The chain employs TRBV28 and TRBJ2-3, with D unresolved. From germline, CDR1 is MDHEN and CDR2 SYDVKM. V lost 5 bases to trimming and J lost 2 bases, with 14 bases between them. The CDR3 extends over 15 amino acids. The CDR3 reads CASSRIPRSTDTQYF. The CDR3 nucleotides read TGTGCCAGCAGTCGCATCCCCAGGTCCACAGATACGCAGTATTTT.

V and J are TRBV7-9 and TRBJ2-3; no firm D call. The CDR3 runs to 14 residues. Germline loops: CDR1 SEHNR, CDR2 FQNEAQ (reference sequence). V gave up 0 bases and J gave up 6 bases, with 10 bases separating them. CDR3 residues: CASSLAPNGDTQYF. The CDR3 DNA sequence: TGTGCCAGCAGCTTAGCGCCGAACGGGGATACGCAGTATTTT. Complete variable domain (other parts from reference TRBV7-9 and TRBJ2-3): DTGVSQNPRHKITKRGQNVTFRCDPISEHNRLYWYRQTLGQGPEFLTYFQNEAQLEKSRLLSDRFSAERPKGSFSTLEIQRTEQGDSAMYLCASSLAPNGDTQYFGPGTRLTVL.

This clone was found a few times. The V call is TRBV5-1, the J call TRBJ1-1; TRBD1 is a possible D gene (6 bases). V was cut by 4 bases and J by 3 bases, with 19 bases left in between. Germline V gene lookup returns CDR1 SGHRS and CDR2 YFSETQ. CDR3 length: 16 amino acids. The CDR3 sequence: CASSLNRVGSDTEAFF. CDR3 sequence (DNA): TGCGCCAGCAGCCTGAACAGGGTCGGATCTGACACTGAAGCTTTCTTT.